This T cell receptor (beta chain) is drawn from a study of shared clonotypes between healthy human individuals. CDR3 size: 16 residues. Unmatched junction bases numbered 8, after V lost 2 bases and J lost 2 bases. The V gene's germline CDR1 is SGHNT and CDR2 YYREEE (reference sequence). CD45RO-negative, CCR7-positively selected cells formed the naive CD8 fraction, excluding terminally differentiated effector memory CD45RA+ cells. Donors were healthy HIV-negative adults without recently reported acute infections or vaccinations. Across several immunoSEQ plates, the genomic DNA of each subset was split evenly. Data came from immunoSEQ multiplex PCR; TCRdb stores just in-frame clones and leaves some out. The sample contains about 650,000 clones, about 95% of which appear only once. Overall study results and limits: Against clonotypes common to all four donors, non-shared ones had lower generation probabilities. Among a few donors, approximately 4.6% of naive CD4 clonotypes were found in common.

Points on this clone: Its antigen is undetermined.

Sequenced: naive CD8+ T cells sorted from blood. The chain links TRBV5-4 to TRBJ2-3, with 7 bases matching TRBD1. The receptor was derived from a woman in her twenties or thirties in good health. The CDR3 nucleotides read TGTGCCAGCAGCTTTTTAGGGGGCAGGACCACAGATACGCAGTATTTT. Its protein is CASSFLGGRTTDTQYF.